One sample yielded the 13 T cell receptor beta chains listed below, sequenced in a study of T cell responses to AZD1222 COVID-19 vaccine. The assay was immunoSEQ multiplex PCR, and TCRdb's table has in-frame clones only and misses some. The sample has under 200,000 clones, more than 80% seen once. Here the sequenced sample was peripheral blood, taken 28 days after the second dose of the MenACWY control vaccine. The receptors derive from an adult who received the MenACWY meningococcal vaccine as a control.

The table lists this clone with a count of one. The V call is TRBV30, the J call TRBJ1-2, with 8 positions matching TRBD1. The CDR3 spans 12 residues. Germline V gene lookup returns CDR1 GTSNPN and CDR2 SVGIG (reference sequence). Germline trimming cut 4 bases from V and 12 bases from J; bases unmatched to any gene: 10. This CDR3 is CAWKGRGRLDTF. The CDR3 nucleotides read TGTGCCTGGAAAGGCAGGGGGCGCTTAGACACCTTC.

V usage is TRBV19 and J usage is TRBJ2-3, with D hard to call. The CDR3 spans 12 residues. V lost 7 bases to trimming and J lost 0 bases, with 5 bases between them. Germline loops: CDR1 LNHDA, CDR2 SQIVND (reference sequence). The CDR3 DNA reads as TGTGCCAGTACGGGCAGCACAGATACGCAGTATTTT. Its translation: CASTGSTDTQYF.

The chain links TRBV19 to TRBJ1-1; 8 nucleotides align to TRBD1. V lost 6 bases to trimming and J lost 5 bases; unmatched junction nucleotides: 11. Germline CDR1 reads LNHDA; CDR2 reads SQIVND (reference sequence). The CDR3 covers 15 residues. CDR3 loop: CASSTPGTGATEAFF. The CDR3 DNA sequence: TGTGCCAGTAGCACCCCCGGGACAGGTGCGACTGAAGCTTTCTTT.

This chain joins TRBV29-1 and TRBJ1-5; maybe TRBD1 (5 bases). This CDR3 spans 14 amino acids. Germline CDR1 and CDR2: SQVTM and ANQGSEA. V lost 6 bases, J lost 6 bases, and 18 bases lay in between. The CDR3: CSVQAAGEGQPQHF. The CDR3 DNA follows: TGCAGCGTACAGGCTGCCGGGGAGGGTCAGCCCCAGCATTTT.

This chain links TRBV10-3 with TRBJ2-5; 7 bases fit TRBD2. J was trimmed by 5 bases and V by 5 bases; bases with no gene match: 14. CDR3 size: 16 residues. Germline values: CDR1 ENHRY, CDR2 SYGVKD. This chain's CDR3 is CAISRLAGEVGETQYF. The CDR3 region has the DNA TGTGCCATCAGTAGACTAGCCGGAGAAGTCGGGGAGACCCAGTACTTC.

The V and J genes are TRBV4-1 and TRBJ2-7; D unresolved. Looked up from germline, CDR1 is MGHRA and CDR2 is YSYEKL. Trimming shortened V by 1 base and J by 2 bases, and 21 bases separated the two germline ends. The CDR3 length is 18 residues. CDR3 residues: CASSQGPQTIFAPYEQYF. The CDR3 coding sequence is TGCGCCAGCAGCCAAGGGCCTCAGACGATATTTGCCCCCTACGAGCAGTACTTC.

This chain uses TRBV28 with TRBJ1-1, with D hard to call. The V and J ends lost 1 base and 0 bases respectively, with 9 bases between them. This CDR3 contains 15 residues. CDR1 and CDR2 (germline): MDHEN, SYDVKM. The CDR3 here is CASSLLGQMNTEAFF. CDR3 sequence (DNA): TGTGCCAGCAGTTTATTGGGCCAGATGAACACTGAAGCTTTCTTT.

CDR3 coding DNA: TGTGCCAGCAGTTACTCGAGAGGAAACACCATATATTTT. It encodes CASSYSRGNTIYF. The chain joins TRBV6-5 to TRBJ1-3, with D hard to call. V gave up 0 bases and J gave up 4 bases, with 4 bases separating them. The length of the CDR3 is 13 residues. CDR1 MNHEY and CDR2 SVGAGI come from the germline V gene.

V gene TRBV11-2 combines with J gene TRBJ1-6; perhaps TRBD1 as D (6 bases). Trimming cost V 1 base and J 9 bases, with 7 bases left between them. The V gene's germline CDR1 is SGHAT and CDR2 FQNNGV. The CDR3 consists of 13 residues. The CDR3 DNA follows: TGTGCCAGCAGCTTAGCGGGGGCTTCACCCCTCCACTTT. Residues: CASSLAGASPLHF.

The chain uses TRBV4-1 and TRBJ2-1; 10 nucleotides line up with TRBD2. Germline-derived CDR1 and CDR2 are MGHRA and YSYEKL. V trimming: 1 base; J trimming: 9 bases; junction bases outside the gene matches: 12. The CDR3 has 17 amino acids. The CDR3 is CASSQAPTSGLTIEQFF. CDR3 coding DNA: TGCGCCAGCAGCCAAGCCCCGACTAGCGGGTTGACGATTGAGCAGTTCTTC.

The rearrangement uses TRBV28 and TRBJ2-1, with TRBD1 matching 10 bases. Germline trimming cut 1 base from V and 8 bases from J; bases unmatched to any gene: 5. The CDR3 contains 15 residues. Germline V gene sequence: CDR1 MDHEN, CDR2 SYDVKM. The chain's CDR3 is CASSLFHGTGDEQFF. CDR3 nucleotides: TGTGCCAGCAGTTTATTTCACGGGACAGGGGATGAGCAGTTCTTC. Combining the CDR3 with reference TRBV28 and TRBJ2-1 gives the whole variable domain DVKVTQSSRYLVKRTGEKVFLECVQDMDHENMFWYRQDPGLGLRLIYFSYDVKMKEKGDIPEGYSVSREKKERFSLILESASTNQTSMYLCASSLFHGTGDEQFFGPGTRLTVL.

V usage is TRBV4-3 and J usage is TRBJ1-6; D gene uncertain. Germline CDR1 and CDR2: LGHNA and YSLEER. V was trimmed by 0 bases and J by 11 bases, leaving 14 bases between them. This CDR3 is 15 amino acids long. CDR3 coding DNA: TGCGCCAGCAGCCAAGACGGCCGGTCCGGGGCACCCCTCCACTTT. This translates into CASSQDGRSGAPLHF.

V gene TRBV18 combines with J gene TRBJ2-1; 13 nucleotides agree with TRBD2. Trimming took 1 base from V and 4 from J; bases not matched to a gene: 1. The CDR3 length is 16 residues. Looked up from germline, CDR1 is KGHSH and CDR2 is LQKENI. CDR3 DNA sequence: TGTGCCAGCTCACCACTGACTAGCGGGAGGTACAATGAGCAGTTCTTC. This translates into CASSPLTSGRYNEQFF.